These 5 T cell receptor beta chains came from one sample sequenced in a study of blood T cell repertoires in COVID-19. This table comes from immunoSEQ multiplex PCR, and its TCRdb copy is limited to in-frame clones, with some not included. The table has 50,000 or so clones, over 80% seen once. Material: peripheral blood. Source of these receptors: a man aged 35 to 55 with acute or convalescent COVID-19.

This clone came up once. This chain's CDR3 is CASSLGGGIADTQYF. CDR3 sequence (DNA): TGCGCCAGCAGCTTGGGGGGCGGGATCGCAGATACGCAGTATTTT. The chain carries TRBV5-1 and TRBJ2-3; possible D gene TRBD2, 6 bases. CDR1 and CDR2 from the germline V gene are SGHRS and YFSETQ. The CDR3 is 15 amino acids. V was shortened by 0 bases and J by 4 bases, with 12 bases between the two germline ends.

The chain uses TRBV28 and TRBJ2-7; D may be TRBD1 (6 bases). With 8 bases removed from V and 6 bases from J, the gap between germline ends came to 14 bases. Germline CDR1 MDHEN, CDR2 SYDVKM. This CDR3 spans 12 amino acids. DNA for the CDR3: TGTGCCAGCTCCCCCCCCAGGGGCGAGCAGTACGTC. Its translation: CASSPPRGEQYV.

This clone was seen a handful of times. The gene calls are TRBV10-3 and TRBJ2-4; 7 bases are shared with TRBD1. Germline values: CDR1 ENHRY, CDR2 SYGVKD. This CDR3 is 14 amino acids long. With V trimmed by 6 bases and J by 10 bases, 12 bases remained unmatched. CDR3 protein: CAISAPRQGGIQYF. CDR3 coding DNA: TGTGCCATCAGCGCGCCCCGACAGGGCGGGATTCAGTACTTC.

This chain uses TRBV5-1 with TRBJ2-2, with D perhaps matching TRBD1 (6 bases). The germline gives CDR1 SGHRS, CDR2 YFSETQ. V was shortened by 5 bases and J by 4 bases, with 15 bases between the two germline ends. The CDR3 has 15 amino acids. CDR3 in DNA: TGCGCCAGCAGATTTGAAACAGGGTTCACCGGGGAGCTGTTTTTT. Translating gives CASRFETGFTGELFF.

This clone counts as medium-sized (0.01 to 0.1%). The chain couples TRBV19 to TRBJ1-5; 8 positions agree with TRBD1. The germline V gene encodes CDR1 LNHDA and CDR2 SQIVND (reference sequence). V lost 6 bases, J lost 16 bases, and 14 bases stayed unmatched. The CDR3 contains 13 residues. The CDR3 is CASSTLGRGRVHF. DNA of the CDR3: TGTGCCAGTAGCACTCTGGGCAGGGGGCGAGTACATTTT.